Only a few counts were recorded for the clone carrying this TCR beta chain. The ends were cut back, 7 bases at V and 3 bases at J, with 12 bases in the middle. Germline values: CDR1 ENHRY, CDR2 SYGVKD. The CDR3 consists of 13 residues. The data are from a study of identical twins. One entry per CDR3 protein, called by TCRdb with MiXCR from the 5' RACE reads. The table includes some 500,000 distinct CDR3 sequences, roughly a fifth detected once. These same data were also listed under a study on T cells expressing NK-cell markers. That report notes: CD3+CD56+NKG2C+, CD3+CD56+NKG2C- and CD3+CD56-NKG2C+ T cells, once sorted, supplied the TCR beta repertoires. The authors restricted sorting to alpha-beta TCR T cells with an anti-gamma-delta TCR antibody in several experiments. Roughly 1.0-8% of CD8+ T cells in about 6 donors belonged to dominant NKG2C+ clonotypes. These clonotypes, the leaders elsewhere, also led the CD3+CD56-NKG2C+ fraction in several donors.

The sequencing input was CD4+ T cells sorted from blood. The rearrangement links TRBV10-3 to TRBJ1-2; D call uncertain. The source of this sequence is a young woman in good health. The CDR3 sequence is CAITREPDYGYTF. CDR3 DNA: TGTGCCATCACGAGAGAGCCGGACTATGGCTACACCTTC.